This TCR beta chain was identified during a study of T cells in Graves' hyperthyroidism and ophthalmopathy. Patients aged 18 to 65 had newly diagnosed hyperthyroidism of under 2 months' duration. Clinicians diagnosed patients from clinical symptoms, serum thyroxine and TRAb, thyroid ultrasound and orbital computed tomography. Ahead of any ophthalmopathy symptoms, the blood sample was obtained at the first diagnosis of hyperthyroidism. What was amplified from RNA transcripts were TCR beta CDR3 regions. The HTBI primer set served for first-round RT-PCR of the TCR CDR3. MiXCR, applied by TCRdb to the multiplex PCR reads, yields one record per CDR3 protein. The sample lists some 150,000 distinct CDR3 sequences, around 20% seen once, with 60% to 70% in the top ten. The CDR3 has 14 residues. From germline, CDR1 is MDHEN and CDR2 SYDVKM. V was cut by 6 bases and J by 2 bases, with 14 bases left in between.

This receptor was obtained from a woman between 50 and 59 years old with Graves' hyperthyroidism that later progressed to Graves' ophthalmopathy. The source material was blood. The chain carries TRBV28 and TRBJ2-7; D is uncertain. DNA of the CDR3: TGTGCCAGCAGGAAAAGCGTTGACCCCTACGAGCAGTACTTC. Translated, it gives CASRKSVDPYEQYF. Full variable domain (remainder filled in from reference TRBV28 and TRBJ2-7): DVKVTQSSRYLVKRTGEKVFLECVQDMDHENMFWYRQDPGLGLRLIYFSYDVKMKEKGDIPEGYSVSREKKERFSLILESASTNQTSMYLCASRKSVDPYEQYFGPGTRLTVT.